Here is one T cell receptor (beta chain) with its context. This CDR3 contains 13 residues. Germline CDR1 reads MDHEN; CDR2 reads SYDVKM. Trimming stripped 5 bases from V and 1 base from J, with 9 bases between. With 60 Vbeta and 13 Jbeta primers, the PCR was carried out. Only in-frame clones appear in the TCRdb table, and some are missing; sequencing was by immunoSEQ multiplex PCR. The data show about 130,000 clones, 75% to 85% seen once. The sample is drawn from a study of cytomegalovirus exposure and HLA in healthy donors. Sequences were obtained from PBMCs. The sequence came from a man in his thirties or forties in good health and CMV-seronegative. The chain employs TRBV28 and TRBJ2-7, with a weak D call TRBD2 (6 bases). The CDR3 DNA is TGTGCCAGCAGTATGGGGGGTTCCTACGAGCAGTACTTC. Its translation: CASSMGGSYEQYF.